Sequencing of this T cell receptor beta chain was carried out in a study of cytomegalovirus exposure and HLA in healthy donors. With 60 Vbeta and 13 Jbeta primers, the PCR was carried out. Clones were read by immunoSEQ multiplex PCR, and TCRdb kept only the in-frame ones, dropping some. The sample lists 90,000 to 110,000 clones, about 12% occurring once. This clone was picked up many times. Its antigen is as yet unknown. Germline is not matched at one junction end, which may reflect a read error. Per the germline V gene, CDR1 is SQVTM and CDR2 is ANQGSEA. CDR3 length: 16 residues. General study results and limits: Upon later analysis, HLA-associated TCR beta chains proved more clonally expanded than other, equally common chains. The authors reported that TCR beta sequences could predict HLA-A and HLA-B alleles. These predictions were accurate for most subjects in the first cohort. DRB1 showed the most TCR associations and HLA-C the fewest in a later analysis, as rates varied by HLA locus.

This sequence originates from a man aged 35-49 years in good health and CMV-seropositive. The gene calls are TRBV29-1 and TRBJ2-6; TRBD1 might be the D (5 bases). The sample consisted of PBMCs. The CDR3 nucleotides are TGCAGCGTTGGTAATTTGTGGCAACCTGGGGCCAACGTCCTGAATTTC. Protein product: CSVGNLWQPGANVLNF.